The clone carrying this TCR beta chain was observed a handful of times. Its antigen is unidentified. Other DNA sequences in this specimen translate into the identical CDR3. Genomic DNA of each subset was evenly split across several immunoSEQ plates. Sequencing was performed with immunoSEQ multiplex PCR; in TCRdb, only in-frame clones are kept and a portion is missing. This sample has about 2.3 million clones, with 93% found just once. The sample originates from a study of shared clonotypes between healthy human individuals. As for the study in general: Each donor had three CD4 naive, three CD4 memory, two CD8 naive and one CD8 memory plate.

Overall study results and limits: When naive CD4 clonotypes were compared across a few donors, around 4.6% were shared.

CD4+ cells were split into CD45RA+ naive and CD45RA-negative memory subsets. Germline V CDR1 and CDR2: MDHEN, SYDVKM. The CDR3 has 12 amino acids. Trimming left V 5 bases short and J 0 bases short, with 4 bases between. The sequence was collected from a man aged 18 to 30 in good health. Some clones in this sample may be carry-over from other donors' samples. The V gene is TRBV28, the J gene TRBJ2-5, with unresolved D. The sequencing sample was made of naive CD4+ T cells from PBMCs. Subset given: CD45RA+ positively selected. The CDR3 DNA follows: TGTGCCAGCAGTCCGTACCAAGAGACCCAGTACTTC. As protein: CASSPYQETQYF.